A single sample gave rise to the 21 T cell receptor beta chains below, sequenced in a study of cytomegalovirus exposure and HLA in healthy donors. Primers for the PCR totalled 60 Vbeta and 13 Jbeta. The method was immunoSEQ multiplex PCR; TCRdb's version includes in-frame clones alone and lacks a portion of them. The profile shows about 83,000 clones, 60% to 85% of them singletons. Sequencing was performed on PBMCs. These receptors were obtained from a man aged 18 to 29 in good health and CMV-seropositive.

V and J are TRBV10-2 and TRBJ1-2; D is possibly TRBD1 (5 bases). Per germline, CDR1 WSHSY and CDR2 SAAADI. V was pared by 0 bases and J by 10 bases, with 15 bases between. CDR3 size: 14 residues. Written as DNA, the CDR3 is TGCGCCAGCAGTGAGTCGGGGGGAATTCGAGACTACACCTTC. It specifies CASSESGGIRDYTF.

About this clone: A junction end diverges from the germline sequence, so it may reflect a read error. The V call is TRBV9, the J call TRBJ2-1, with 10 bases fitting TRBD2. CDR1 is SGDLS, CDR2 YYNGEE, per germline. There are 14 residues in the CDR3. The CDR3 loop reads CASSATSGNVIRIF. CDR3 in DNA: TGTGCCAGCAGCGCAACTAGCGGGAATGTTATTAGGATCTTC.

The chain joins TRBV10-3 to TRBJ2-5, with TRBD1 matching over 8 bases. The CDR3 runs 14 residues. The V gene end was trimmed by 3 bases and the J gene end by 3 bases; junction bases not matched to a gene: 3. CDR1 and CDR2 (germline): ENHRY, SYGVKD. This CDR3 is CAISDQDREETQYF. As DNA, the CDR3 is TGTGCCATCAGTGATCAGGACAGGGAAGAGACCCAGTACTTC.

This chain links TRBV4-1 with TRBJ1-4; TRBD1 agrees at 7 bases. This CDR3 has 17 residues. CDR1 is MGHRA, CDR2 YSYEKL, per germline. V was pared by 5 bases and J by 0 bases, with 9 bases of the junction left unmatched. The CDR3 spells CASSVGGAEATNEKLFF. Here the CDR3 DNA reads TGCGCCAGCAGCGTAGGGGGCGCAGAGGCAACTAATGAAAAACTGTTTTTT.

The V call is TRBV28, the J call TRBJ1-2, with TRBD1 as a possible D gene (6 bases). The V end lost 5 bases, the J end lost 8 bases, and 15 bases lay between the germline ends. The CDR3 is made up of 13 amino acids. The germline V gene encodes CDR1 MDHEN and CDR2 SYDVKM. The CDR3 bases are TGTGCCAGCAGTCCCGGACAGTTGCCCGGCTACACCTTC. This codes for CASSPGQLPGYTF.

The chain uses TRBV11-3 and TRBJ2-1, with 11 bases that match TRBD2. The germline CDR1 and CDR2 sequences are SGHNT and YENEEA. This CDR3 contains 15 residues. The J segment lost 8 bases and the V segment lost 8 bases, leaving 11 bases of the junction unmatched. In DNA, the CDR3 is TGTGCCAGCGCCGTATCTAGCGGGAGGTTAGATGAGCAGTTCTTC. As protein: CASAVSSGRLDEQFF.

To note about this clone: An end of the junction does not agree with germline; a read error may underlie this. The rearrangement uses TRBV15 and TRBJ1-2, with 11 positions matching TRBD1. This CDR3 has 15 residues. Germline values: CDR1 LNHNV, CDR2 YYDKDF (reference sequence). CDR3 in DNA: TGTGCCACCAGCAGAGATCCTGGGACAGGGGGGGTTCGGGTCTTC. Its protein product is CATSRDPGTGGVRVF.

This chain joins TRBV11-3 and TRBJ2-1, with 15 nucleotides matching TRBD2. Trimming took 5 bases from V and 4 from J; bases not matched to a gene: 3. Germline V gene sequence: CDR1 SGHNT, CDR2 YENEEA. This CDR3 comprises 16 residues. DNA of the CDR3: TGTGCCAGCAGCCCCGGACTAGCGGGAGGGTACAATGAGCAGTTCTTC. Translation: CASSPGLAGGYNEQFF.

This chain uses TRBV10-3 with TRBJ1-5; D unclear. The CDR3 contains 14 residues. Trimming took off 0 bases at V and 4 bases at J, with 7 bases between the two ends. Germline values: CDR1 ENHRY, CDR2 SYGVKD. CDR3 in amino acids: CAISESSGNQPQHF. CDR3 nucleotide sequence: TGTGCCATCAGTGAGTCTTCAGGAAATCAGCCCCAGCATTTT.

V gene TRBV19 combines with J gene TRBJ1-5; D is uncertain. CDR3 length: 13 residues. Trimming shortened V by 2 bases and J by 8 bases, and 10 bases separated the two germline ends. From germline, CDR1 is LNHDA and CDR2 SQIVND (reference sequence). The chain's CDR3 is CASSISEAKPQHF. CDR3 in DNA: TGTGCCAGTAGTATATCAGAGGCCAAGCCCCAGCATTTT.

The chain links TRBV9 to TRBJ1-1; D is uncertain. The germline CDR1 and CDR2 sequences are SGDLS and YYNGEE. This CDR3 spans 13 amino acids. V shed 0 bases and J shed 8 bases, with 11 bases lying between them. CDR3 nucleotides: TGTGCCAGCAGCGTAGCGGCGGTAACGGAAGCTTTCTTT. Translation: CASSVAAVTEAFF.

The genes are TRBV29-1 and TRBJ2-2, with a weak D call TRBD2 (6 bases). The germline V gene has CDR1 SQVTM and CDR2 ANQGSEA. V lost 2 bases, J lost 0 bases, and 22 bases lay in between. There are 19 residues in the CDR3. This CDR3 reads CSVELPETRRRSNTGELFF. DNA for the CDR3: TGCAGCGTTGAATTACCTGAGACTAGGCGTCGCTCGAACACCGGGGAGCTGTTTTTT.

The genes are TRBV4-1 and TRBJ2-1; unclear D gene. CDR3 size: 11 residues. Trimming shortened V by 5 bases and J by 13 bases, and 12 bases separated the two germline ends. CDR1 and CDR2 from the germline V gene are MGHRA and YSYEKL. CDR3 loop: CASSARQDQFF. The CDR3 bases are TGCGCCAGCAGCGCCAGGCAAGACCAGTTCTTC.

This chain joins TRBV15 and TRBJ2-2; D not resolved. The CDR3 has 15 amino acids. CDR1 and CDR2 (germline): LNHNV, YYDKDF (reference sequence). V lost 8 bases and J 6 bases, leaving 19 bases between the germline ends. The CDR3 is CATQERPIVAGELFF. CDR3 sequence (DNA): TGTGCCACCCAGGAACGCCCGATTGTGGCCGGGGAGCTGTTTTTT.

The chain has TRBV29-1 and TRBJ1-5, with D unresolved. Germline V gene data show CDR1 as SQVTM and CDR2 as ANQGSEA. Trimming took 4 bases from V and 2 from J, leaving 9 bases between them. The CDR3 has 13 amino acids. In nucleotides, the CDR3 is TGCAGCGTTGGGGTAGCGGGCAATCAGCCCCAGCATTTT. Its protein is CSVGVAGNQPQHF.

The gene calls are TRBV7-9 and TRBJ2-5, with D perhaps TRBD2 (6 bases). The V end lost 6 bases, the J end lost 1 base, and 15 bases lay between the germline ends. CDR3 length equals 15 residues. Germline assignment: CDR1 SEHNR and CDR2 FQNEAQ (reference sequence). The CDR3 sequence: CASRPLAGPQETQYF. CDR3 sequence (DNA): TGTGCCAGCAGGCCACTGGCGGGACCCCAAGAGACCCAGTACTTC.

The CDR3, as DNA: TGTGCCATCAGTGAGATGGGAGGCACTGAAGCTTTCTTT. Translation: CAISEMGGTEAFF. The genes are TRBV10-3 and TRBJ1-1; D ambiguous. V was shortened by 2 bases and J by 4 bases, with 8 bases between the two germline ends. Germline CDR1 and CDR2: ENHRY and SYGVKD. The CDR3 consists of 13 residues.

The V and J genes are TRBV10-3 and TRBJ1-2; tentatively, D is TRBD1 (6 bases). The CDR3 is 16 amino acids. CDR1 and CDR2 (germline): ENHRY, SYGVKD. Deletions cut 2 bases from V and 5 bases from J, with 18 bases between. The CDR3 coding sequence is TGTGCCATCAGTGAGGACCCGGTGGGGGCGCGGTATGGCTACACCTTC. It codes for CAISEDPVGARYGYTF.

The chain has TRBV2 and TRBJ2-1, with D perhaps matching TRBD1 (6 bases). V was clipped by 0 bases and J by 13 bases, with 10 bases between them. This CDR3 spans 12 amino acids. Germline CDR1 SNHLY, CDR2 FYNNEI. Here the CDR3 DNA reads TGTGCCAGCAGTGAAGCGGGGGCGGACCAGTTCTTC. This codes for CASSEAGADQFF.

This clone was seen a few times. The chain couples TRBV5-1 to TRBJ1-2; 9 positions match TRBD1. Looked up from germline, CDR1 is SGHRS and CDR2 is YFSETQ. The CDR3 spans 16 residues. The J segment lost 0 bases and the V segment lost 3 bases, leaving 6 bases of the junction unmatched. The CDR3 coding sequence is TGCGCCAGCAGCTGGGACAGGGTGGGAGCTAACTATGGCTACACCTTC. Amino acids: CASSWDRVGANYGYTF.

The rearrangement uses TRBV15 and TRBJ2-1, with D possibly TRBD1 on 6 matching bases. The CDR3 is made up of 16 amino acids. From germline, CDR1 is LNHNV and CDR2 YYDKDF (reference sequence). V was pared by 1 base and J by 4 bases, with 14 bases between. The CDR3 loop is CATSRGGQLSYNEQFF. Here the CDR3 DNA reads TGTGCCACCAGCAGAGGCGGACAGCTTTCTTACAATGAGCAGTTCTTC.